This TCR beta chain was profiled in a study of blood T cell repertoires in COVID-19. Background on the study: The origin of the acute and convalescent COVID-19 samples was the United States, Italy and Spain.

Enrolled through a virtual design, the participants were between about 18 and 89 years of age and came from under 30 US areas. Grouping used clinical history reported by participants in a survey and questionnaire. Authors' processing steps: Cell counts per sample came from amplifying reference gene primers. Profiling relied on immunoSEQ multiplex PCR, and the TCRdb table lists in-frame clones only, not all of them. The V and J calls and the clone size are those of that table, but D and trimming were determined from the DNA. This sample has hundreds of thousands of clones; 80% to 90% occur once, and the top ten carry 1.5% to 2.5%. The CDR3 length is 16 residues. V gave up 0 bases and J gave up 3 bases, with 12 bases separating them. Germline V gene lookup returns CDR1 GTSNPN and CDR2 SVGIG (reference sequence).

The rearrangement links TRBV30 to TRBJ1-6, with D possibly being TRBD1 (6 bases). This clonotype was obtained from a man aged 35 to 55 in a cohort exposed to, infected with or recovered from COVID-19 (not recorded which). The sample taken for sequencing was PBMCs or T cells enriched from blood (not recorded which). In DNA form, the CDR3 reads TGTGCCTGGAGTGTACGGAGCAGGGGCTATAATTCACCCCTCCACTTT. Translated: CAWSVRSRGYNSPLHF.